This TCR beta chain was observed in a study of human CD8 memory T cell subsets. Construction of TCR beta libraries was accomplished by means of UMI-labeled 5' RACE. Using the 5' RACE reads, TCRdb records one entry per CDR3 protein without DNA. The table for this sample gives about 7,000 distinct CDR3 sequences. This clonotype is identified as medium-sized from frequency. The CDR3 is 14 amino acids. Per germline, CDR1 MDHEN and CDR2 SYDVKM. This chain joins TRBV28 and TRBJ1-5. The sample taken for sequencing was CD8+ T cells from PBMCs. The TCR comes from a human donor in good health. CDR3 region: CASSLLAGNQPQHF.